The present entry profiles one T cell receptor (beta chain) with its context. Its antigen is as yet unknown. Germline V gene sequence: CDR1 LNHNV, CDR2 YYDKDF (reference sequence). The V gene lost 5 bases and the J gene lost 3 bases, with 13 bases spanning the gap. The CDR3 length is 15 residues. The data originate from a study of CD8 T cells in ankylosing spondylitis. Points from the study as a whole: Several highly homologous variants made up a TCR beta motif that seemed to typify ankylosing spondylitis blood. Before this, some motif variants had been reported in reactive arthritis synovial fluid and blood.

Using quantitative 5'-RACE with molecular barcodes, the authors made TCR beta libraries. TCRdb re-derived calls from the 5' RACE reads in MiXCR, one entry per CDR3 protein. This table holds more than 650,000 distinct CDR3 sequences, approximately 12% found once. The specimen sequenced was blood, either unsorted or a sorted T cell fraction (not recorded which). The chain couples TRBV15 to TRBJ2-2; no reliable D call. This receptor was obtained from a male donor with ankylosing spondylitis. In DNA form, the CDR3 reads TGTGCCACCAGCCGCCGCCGTTCGGACACCGGGGAGCTGTTTTTT. This translates into CATSRRRSDTGELFF.